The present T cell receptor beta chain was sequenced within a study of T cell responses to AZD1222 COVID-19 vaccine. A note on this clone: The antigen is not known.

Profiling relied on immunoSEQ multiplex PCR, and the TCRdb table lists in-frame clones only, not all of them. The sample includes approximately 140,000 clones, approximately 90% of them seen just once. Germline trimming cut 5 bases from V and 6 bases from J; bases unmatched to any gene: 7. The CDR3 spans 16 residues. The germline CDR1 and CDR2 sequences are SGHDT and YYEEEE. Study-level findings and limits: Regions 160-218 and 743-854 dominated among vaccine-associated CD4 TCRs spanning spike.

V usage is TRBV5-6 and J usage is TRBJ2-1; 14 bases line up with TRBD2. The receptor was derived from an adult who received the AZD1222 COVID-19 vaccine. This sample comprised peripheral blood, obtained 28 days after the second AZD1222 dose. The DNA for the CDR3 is TGTGCCAGCAGTCGACGACTAGCGGGAGGGCGCAATGAGCAGTTCTTC. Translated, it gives CASSRRLAGGRNEQFF.